This T cell receptor (beta chain) came from a study of CD8 T cells in ankylosing spondylitis. Findings and caveats of the study: Reported data indicate significant enrichment of disease-linked clones within matched ankylosing spondylitis synovial fluid. Relatively scarce in peripheral blood, disease-linked clones were CD8+. What seemed typical of ankylosing spondylitis blood was a TCR beta motif built from several highly homologous variants.

This clonotype was seen only a few times. The antigen is not known. Germline CDR1 reads SQVTM; CDR2 reads ANQGSEA. This CDR3 contains 14 residues. V shed 1 base and J shed 1 base, with 10 bases lying between them. Quantitative barcoded 5'-RACE was used to prepare TCR beta libraries. TCRdb re-called the 5' RACE reads with MiXCR, one entry per CDR3 protein. The sample lists about 250,000 distinct CDR3 sequences, around 32% occurring once. The rearrangement uses TRBV29-1 and TRBJ2-5; D is possibly TRBD1 (6 bases). Sample: blood, either unsorted or a sorted T cell fraction (not recorded which). The receptor was isolated from a male donor with ankylosing spondylitis or in good health (not recorded which). CDR3 sequence: CSVEGAGAQETQYF. CDR3 nucleotide sequence: TGCAGCGTTGAAGGTGCAGGGGCCCAAGAGACCCAGTACTTC.